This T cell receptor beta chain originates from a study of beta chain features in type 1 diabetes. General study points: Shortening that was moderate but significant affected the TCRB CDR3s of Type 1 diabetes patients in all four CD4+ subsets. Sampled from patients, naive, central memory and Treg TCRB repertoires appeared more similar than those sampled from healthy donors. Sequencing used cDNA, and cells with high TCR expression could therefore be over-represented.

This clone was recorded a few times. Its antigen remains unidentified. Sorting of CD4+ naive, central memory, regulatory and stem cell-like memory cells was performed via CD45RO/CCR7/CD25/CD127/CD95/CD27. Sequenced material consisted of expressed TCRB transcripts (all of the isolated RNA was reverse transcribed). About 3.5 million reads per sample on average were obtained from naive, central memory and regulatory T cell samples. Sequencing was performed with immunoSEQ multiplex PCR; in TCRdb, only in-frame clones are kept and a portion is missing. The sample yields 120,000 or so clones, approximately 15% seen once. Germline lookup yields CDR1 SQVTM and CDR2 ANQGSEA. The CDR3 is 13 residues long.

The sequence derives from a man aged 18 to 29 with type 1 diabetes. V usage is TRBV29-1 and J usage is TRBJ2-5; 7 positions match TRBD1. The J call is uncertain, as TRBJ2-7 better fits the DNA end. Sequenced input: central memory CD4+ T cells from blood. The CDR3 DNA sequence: TGCAGCGGCTCCGACAGGGAAGCGTCCGAGCAGTACTTC. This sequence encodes CSGSDREASEQYF.